These 10 T cell receptor beta chains were sequenced from one sample in a study of T cells in Graves' hyperthyroidism and ophthalmopathy. RNA transcripts served as the template for amplifying TCR beta CDR3 regions. HTBI primers were employed in a first-round RT-PCR of the TCR CDR3. MiXCR, applied by TCRdb to the multiplex PCR reads, yields one record per CDR3 protein. The sample shows 400,000 to 500,000 distinct CDR3 sequences, roughly 14% of them seen only once. Sample: blood. All receptors come from a man younger than 30 with Graves' ophthalmopathy.

This clonotype was detected ten times or more. The chain is built from TRBV6-1 and TRBJ2-7; TRBD1 matches 8 bases. V lost 6 bases, J lost 1 base, and 5 bases stayed unmatched. Germline lookup yields CDR1 MNHNS and CDR2 SASEGT. The CDR3 runs to 14 residues. The CDR3, as DNA: TGTGCCAGCAGGAGGGGACAGGAGTCCTACGAGCAGTACTTC. It specifies CASRRGQESYEQYF.

The rearrangement uses TRBV6-5 and TRBJ1-4; TRBD1 is a possible D gene (5 bases). The CDR3 covers 18 residues. Germline CDR1 reads MNHEY; CDR2 reads SVGAGI. V lost 0 bases and J lost 0, with 14 bases in between. The CDR3 DNA reads as TGTGCCAGCAGTTACTCTTGGGACTTTAGTGCAACTAATGAAAAACTGTTTTTT. It translates to CASSYSWDFSATNEKLFF.

The V and J genes are TRBV20-1 and TRBJ2-7; D possibly uses TRBD1 or TRBD2 (5 bases each). This CDR3 region has 12 residues. The ends were cut back, 0 bases at V and 6 bases at J, with 9 bases in the middle. CDR1 is DFQATT and CDR2 is SNEGSKA in the germline V gene (reference sequence). This chain's CDR3 is CSARELGTEQYF. Written as DNA, the CDR3 is TGCAGTGCTAGAGAGCTGGGGACCGAGCAGTACTTC.

This clonotype came up many times. The V gene is TRBV20-1, the J gene TRBJ1-5; D call uncertain. Per the germline V gene, CDR1 is DFQATT and CDR2 is SNEGSKA (reference sequence). The CDR3 consists of 13 residues. V dropped 1 base and J dropped 0 bases, with 4 bases sitting between them. Here the CDR3 DNA reads TGCAGTGCTAGAGTTTCTAGCAATCAGCCCCAGCATTTT. Protein sequence: CSARVSSNQPQHF.

The chain has TRBV27 and TRBJ2-3; the D gene is possibly TRBD2 (5 bases). CDR3 length equals 11 residues. Germline assignment: CDR1 MNHEY and CDR2 SMNVEV (reference sequence). Trimming shortened V by 7 bases and J by 10 bases, and 12 bases separated the two germline ends. CDR3 sequence reads: CASNSYGAQYF. The CDR3 nucleotides read TGTGCCAGCAACTCTTACGGGGCGCAGTATTTT.

In this sample, this clonotype turned up many times. The V and J genes are TRBV7-2 and TRBJ2-3; weak D call: TRBD2 (6 bases). CDR1 SGHTA and CDR2 FQGNSA come from the germline V gene. The CDR3 has 14 amino acids. With 5 bases removed from V and 0 bases from J, the gap between germline ends came to 9 bases. This CDR3 reads CASSRLGSTDTQYF. CDR3 nucleotides: TGTGCCAGCAGCCGACTAGGTAGCACAGATACGCAGTATTTT.

This clonotype was detected ten times or more. V usage is TRBV25-1 and J usage is TRBJ2-5; TRBD2 matches at 10 bases. This CDR3 is built from 17 residues. V trimming: 3 bases; J trimming: 2 bases; junction bases outside the gene matches: 9. Germline CDR1 and CDR2: MGHDK and SYGVNS. The CDR3 sequence: CASSDPPGLAAQETQYF. DNA for the CDR3: TGTGCCAGCAGTGATCCCCCCGGACTAGCGGCGCAAGAGACCCAGTACTTC.

This sequence joins TRBV4-1 and TRBJ2-1; 14 bases line up with TRBD2. The CDR3 length is 20 residues. V lost 4 bases and J lost 1; bases outside the gene matches: 12. Per the germline V gene, CDR1 is MGHRA and CDR2 is YSYEKL. CDR3 sequence (DNA): TGCGCCAGCAGCCGGGCCCCCGGGACTAGCGGGAGAGGTTCCTACAATGAGCAGTTCTTC. It encodes CASSRAPGTSGRGSYNEQFF.

Only a few counts were recorded for this clonotype. The CDR3 region has the DNA TGTGCCAGCAGCGCCGGGACAGGGGGGGCTTTCTTT. Its translation: CASSAGTGGAFF. The chain carries TRBV9 and TRBJ1-1, with 11 nucleotides matching TRBD1. In germline, CDR1 is SGDLS, CDR2 YYNGEE. The CDR3 spans 12 residues. V gave up 3 bases and J gave up 11 bases; unmatched junction bases: 3.

This clonotype was picked up many times. The chain links TRBV27 to TRBJ2-7, with TRBD2 as a possible D gene (5 bases). CDR3 length equals 13 residues. Trimming took 6 bases from V and 7 from J, leaving 16 bases between them. Per the germline V gene, CDR1 is MNHEY and CDR2 is SMNVEV (reference sequence). DNA for the CDR3: TGTGCCAGCAGGCAGAGGGCTTTCGGGGAGCAGTACTTC. This gives the protein CASRQRAFGEQYF.